This is a list of T cell receptor beta chains from one sample in a study of cytomegalovirus exposure and HLA in healthy donors. The table came from immunoSEQ multiplex PCR; TCRdb's copy has only in-frame clones and leaves some out. The sample consists of approximately 99,000 clones, around 85% of them appearing once. The specimen was PBMCs. The receptor set was obtained from a woman younger than 35 in good health and CMV-seronegative. Each CDR3 is given with its conserved first and last residue. D genes are given only for firm matches. Where a row states a size, it is once, few, many or the class of an expanded clone; other rows omit it.

d_gene	v_gene	abundance	j_gene	CDR3nt	CDR3aa
TRBD1	TRBV5-1	.	TRBJ2-3	TGCGCCAGCAGCGAGGGACAGTCACGCACAGATACGCAGTATTTT	CASSEGQSRTDTQYF
.	TRBV6-4	medium-sized	TRBJ2-3	TGTGCCAGCAGTGACTCGGCGGGGACAGATACGCAGTATTTT	CASSDSAGTDTQYF
TRBD2	TRBV11-2	.	TRBJ2-7	TGTGCCAGCAGCTTAGCTCTAGCGGGGCTCGAGCAGTACTTC	CASSLALAGLEQYF
TRBD2	TRBV10-3	once	TRBJ2-7	TGTGCCATCAGCCTCCTTGGACTAGCGACTCCCTACGAGCAGTACTTC	CAISLLGLATPYEQYF
TRBD2	TRBV4-1	.	TRBJ2-1	TGCGCCAGCAGCCAAGAGGCTAGCGGGGGCTCCTACAATGAGCAGTTCTTC	CASSQEASGGSYNEQFF
.	TRBV5-6	once	TRBJ2-1	TGTGCCACGAGCGGGCTAGCTGAAACCTACAATGAGCAGTTCTTC	CATSGLAETYNEQFF
TRBD2	TRBV5-1	.	TRBJ2-5	TGCGCCAGCAGCTCAAACACGGGGGGGCAAGAGACCCAGTACTTC	CASSSNTGGQETQYF
.	TRBV30	.	TRBJ1-1	TGTGCCCGGACGAGCAGGGGCCCTAACACTGAAGCTTTCTTT	CARTSRGPNTEAFF
.	TRBV28	.	TRBJ1-2	TGTGCCAGCAGTTTCTCCTCAGGAGGCTACACCTTC	CASSFSSGGYTF
.	TRBV5-4	.	TRBJ1-2	TGTGCCAGCAGCTTGGACAGGGATCTTGGTGGCTACACCTTC	CASSLDRDLGGYTF
.	TRBV2	.	TRBJ1-1	TGTGCCTTACACAGGAACACTGAAGCTTTCTTT	CALHRNTEAFF
TRBD2	TRBV9	.	TRBJ2-3	TGTGCCAGCAGCGCCGAAATTCTAGCGGGGGCCACTAGCACAGATACGCAGTATTTT	CASSAEILAGATSTDTQYF
.	TRBV30	once	TRBJ1-3	TGTGCCTGGGCGGTTAGCACCATATATTTT	CAWAVSTIYF
.	TRBV2	.	TRBJ1-2	TGTGCCAGCAGTGAAGGCGAGAACTATGGCTACACCTTC	CASSEGENYGYTF
.	TRBV7-9	.	TRBJ2-7	TGTGCCAGCACCTCAGTTGGTCCCCCCTACGAGCAGTACTTC	CASTSVGPPYEQYF